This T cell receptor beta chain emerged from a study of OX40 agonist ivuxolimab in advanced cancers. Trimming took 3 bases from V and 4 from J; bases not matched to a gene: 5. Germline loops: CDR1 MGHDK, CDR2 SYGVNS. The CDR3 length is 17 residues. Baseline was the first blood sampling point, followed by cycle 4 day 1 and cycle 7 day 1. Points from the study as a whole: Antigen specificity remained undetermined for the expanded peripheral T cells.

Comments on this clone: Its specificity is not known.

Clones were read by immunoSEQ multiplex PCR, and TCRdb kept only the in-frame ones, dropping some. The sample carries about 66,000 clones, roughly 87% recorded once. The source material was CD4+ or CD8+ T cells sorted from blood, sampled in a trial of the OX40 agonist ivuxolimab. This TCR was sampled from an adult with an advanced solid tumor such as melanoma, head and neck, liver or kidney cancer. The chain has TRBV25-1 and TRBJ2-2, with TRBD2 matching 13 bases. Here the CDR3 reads CASSDPTSGGATGELFF. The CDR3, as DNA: TGTGCCAGCAGTGACCCTACTAGCGGGGGGGCCACCGGGGAGCTGTTTTTT.